This T cell receptor beta chain was observed in a study of response to subunit inactivated influenza vaccine. TCRdb reprocessed the RT-PCR reads via MiXCR and lists one record per CDR3 protein. This repertoire shows about 530,000 distinct CDR3 sequences, 12% found once; its top ten account for roughly 10%. About this clonotype itself: The antigen remains unidentified.

The study, taken as a whole, reports: Few additional T cells are recruited per seasonal influenza vaccination, authors suggested.

Germline V gene lookup returns CDR1 SGHAT and CDR2 FQNNGV. The CDR3 totals 13 residues. V lost 5 bases and J 3 bases, leaving 11 bases between the germline ends. V usage is TRBV11-2 and J usage is TRBJ2-7, with D tentatively TRBD1 (5 bases). The sample in question was PBMCs from blood, obtained on the day of vaccination. The clonotype originates from a man aged 45-60 years who received an inactivated influenza vaccine. The CDR3 sequence is CASSERQNYEQYF. DNA of the CDR3: TGTGCCAGCAGCGAACGACAGAACTACGAGCAGTACTTC.